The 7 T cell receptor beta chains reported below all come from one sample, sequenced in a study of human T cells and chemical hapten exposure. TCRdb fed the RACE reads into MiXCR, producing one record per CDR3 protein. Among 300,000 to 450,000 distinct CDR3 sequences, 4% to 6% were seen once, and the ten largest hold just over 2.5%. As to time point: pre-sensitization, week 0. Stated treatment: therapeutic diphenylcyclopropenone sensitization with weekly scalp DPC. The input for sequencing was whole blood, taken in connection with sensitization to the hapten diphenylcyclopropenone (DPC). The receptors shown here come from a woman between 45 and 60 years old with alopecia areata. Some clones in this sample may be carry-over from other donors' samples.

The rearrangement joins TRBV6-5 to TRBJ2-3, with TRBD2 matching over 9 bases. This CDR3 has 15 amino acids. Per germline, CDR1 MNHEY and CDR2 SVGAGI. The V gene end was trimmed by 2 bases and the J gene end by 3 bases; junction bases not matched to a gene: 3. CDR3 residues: CASSYAGGITDTQYF. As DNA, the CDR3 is TGTGCCAGCAGTTACGCGGGAGGGATTACAGATACGCAGTATTTT.

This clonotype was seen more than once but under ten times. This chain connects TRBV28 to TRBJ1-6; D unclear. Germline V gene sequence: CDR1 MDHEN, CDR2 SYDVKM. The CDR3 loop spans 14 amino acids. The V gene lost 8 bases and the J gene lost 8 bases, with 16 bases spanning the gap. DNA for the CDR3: TGTGCCAGCTTTAGTGGCGGTGGCGATTCACCCCTCCACTTT. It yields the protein CASFSGGGDSPLHF. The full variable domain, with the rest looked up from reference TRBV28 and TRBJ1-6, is DVKVTQSSRYLVKRTGEKVFLECVQDMDHENMFWYRQDPGLGLRLIYFSYDVKMKEKGDIPEGYSVSREKKERFSLILESASTNQTSMYLCASFSGGGDSPLHFGNGTRLTVT.

The CDR3 reads CASSVFPGTNQPQHF. The CDR3 DNA reads TGTGCCAGCAGTGTTTTCCCAGGGACCAATCAGCCCCAGCATTTT. V and J are TRBV2 and TRBJ1-5, with a tentative D call TRBD1 (5 bases). V lost 4 bases, J lost 3 bases, and 13 bases lay in between. The germline gives CDR1 SNHLY, CDR2 FYNNEI. This CDR3 is 15 amino acids long.

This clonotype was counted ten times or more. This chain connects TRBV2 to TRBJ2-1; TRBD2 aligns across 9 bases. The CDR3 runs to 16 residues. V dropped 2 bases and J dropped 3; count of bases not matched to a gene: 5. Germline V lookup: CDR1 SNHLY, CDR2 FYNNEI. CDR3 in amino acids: CASSESAGGHYNEQFF. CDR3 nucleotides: TGTGCCAGCAGTGAATCGGCGGGGGGGCACTACAATGAGCAGTTCTTC.

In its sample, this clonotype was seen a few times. In nucleotides, the CDR3 is TGTGCCAGCAGTTTTTACAGGGATAATTCACCCCTCCACTTT. The encoded protein is CASSFYRDNSPLHF. The chain links TRBV28 to TRBJ1-6; possibly TRBD1 for D (6 bases). CDR1 is MDHEN, CDR2 SYDVKM, per germline. V shed 3 bases and J shed 5 bases, with 8 bases lying between them. The CDR3 covers 14 residues.

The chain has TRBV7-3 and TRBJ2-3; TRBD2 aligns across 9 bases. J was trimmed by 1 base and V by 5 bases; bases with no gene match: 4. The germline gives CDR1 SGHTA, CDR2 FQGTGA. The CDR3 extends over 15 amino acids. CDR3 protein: CASSAGGRGTDTQYF. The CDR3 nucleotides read TGTGCCAGCAGCGCGGGGGGGCGCGGCACAGATACGCAGTATTTT.

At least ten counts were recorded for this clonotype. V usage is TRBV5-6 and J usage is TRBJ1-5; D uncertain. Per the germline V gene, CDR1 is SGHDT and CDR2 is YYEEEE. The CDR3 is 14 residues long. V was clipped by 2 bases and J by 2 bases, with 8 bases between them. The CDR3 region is CASSFGSGNQPQHF. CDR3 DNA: TGTGCCAGCAGCTTTGGGAGTGGCAATCAGCCCCAGCATTTT.